Described below is a single TCR beta chain sequence and its context. Its antigen is not known. Repertoires were generated with immunoSEQ multiplex PCR, while TCRdb's copy carries only in-frame clones and drops some. The table has some 2,400,000 clones, approximately 96% seen once; the top ten hold roughly 0.13%. These data belong to a study of shared clonotypes between healthy human individuals. The V end lost 5 bases, the J end lost 0 bases, and 8 bases lay between the germline ends. CDR1 and CDR2 from the germline V gene are SGHAT and FQNNGV. The CDR3 is made up of 14 amino acids. Overall study results and limits: Investigators expected sequencing depth to affect clonotype sharing among donors.

The chain joins TRBV11-2 to TRBJ1-3; D gene ambiguous. The specimen sequenced was naive CD4+ T cells sorted from blood. The subset: CD45RA+ positively selected. This clonotype originated in a man aged 18 to 30 in good health. Here the CDR3 reads CASSPIYSGNTIYF. The CDR3 DNA reads as TGTGCCAGCAGCCCTATATACTCTGGAAACACCATATATTTT.